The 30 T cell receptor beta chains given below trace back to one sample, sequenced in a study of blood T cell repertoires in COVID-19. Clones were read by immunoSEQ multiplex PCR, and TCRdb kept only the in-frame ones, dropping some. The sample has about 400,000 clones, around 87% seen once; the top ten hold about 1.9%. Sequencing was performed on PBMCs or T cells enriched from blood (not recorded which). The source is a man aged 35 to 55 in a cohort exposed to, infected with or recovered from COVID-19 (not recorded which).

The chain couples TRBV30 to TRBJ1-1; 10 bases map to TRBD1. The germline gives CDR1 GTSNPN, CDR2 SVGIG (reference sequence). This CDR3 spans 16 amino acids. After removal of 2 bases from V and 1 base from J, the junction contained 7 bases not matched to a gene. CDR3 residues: CAWSFRQGAGNTEAFF. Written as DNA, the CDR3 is TGTGCCTGGAGTTTCCGACAGGGGGCTGGGAACACTGAAGCTTTCTTT.

CDR3 coding DNA: TGTGCCAGCAGCTGGTGGACAGGGGGAACTGAAGCTTTCTTT. This translates into CASSWWTGGTEAFF. The chain links TRBV5-6 to TRBJ1-1; the match to TRBD1 covers 10 bases. The germline V gene encodes CDR1 SGHDT and CDR2 YYEEEE. Trimming removed 3 bases from V and 5 bases from J; junction bases left unmatched: 4. The CDR3 length is 14 residues.

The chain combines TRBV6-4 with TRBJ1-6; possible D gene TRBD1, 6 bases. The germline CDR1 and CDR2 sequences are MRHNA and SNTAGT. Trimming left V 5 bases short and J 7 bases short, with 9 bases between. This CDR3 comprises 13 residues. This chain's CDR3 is CASSRDTNSPLHF. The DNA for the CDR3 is TGTGCCAGCAGTAGGGACACAAATTCACCCCTCCACTTT.

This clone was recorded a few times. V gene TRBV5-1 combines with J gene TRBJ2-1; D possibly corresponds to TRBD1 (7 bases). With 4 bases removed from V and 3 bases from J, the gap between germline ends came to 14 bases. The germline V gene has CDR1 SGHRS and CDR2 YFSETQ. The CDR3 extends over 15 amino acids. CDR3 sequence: CASSPGDSIYNEQFF. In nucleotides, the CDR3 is TGCGCCAGCAGCCCGGGGGACAGTATCTACAATGAGCAGTTCTTC.

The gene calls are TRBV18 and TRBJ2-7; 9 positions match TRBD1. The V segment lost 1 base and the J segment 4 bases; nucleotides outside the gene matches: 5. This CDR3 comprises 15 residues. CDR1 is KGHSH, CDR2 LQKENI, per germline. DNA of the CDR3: TGTGCCAGCTCACCACGGACAGGGGACTCTTACGAGCAGTACTTC. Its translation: CASSPRTGDSYEQYF.

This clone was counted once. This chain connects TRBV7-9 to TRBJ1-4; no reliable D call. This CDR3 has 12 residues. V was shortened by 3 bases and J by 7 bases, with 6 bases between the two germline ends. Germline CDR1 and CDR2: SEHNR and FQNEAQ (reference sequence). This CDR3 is CASSFGSEKLFF. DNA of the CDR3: TGTGCCAGCAGCTTCGGTAGTGAAAAACTGTTTTTT. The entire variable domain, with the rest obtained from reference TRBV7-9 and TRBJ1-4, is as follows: DTGVSQNPRHKITKRGQNVTFRCDPISEHNRLYWYRQTLGQGPEFLTYFQNEAQLEKSRLLSDRFSAERPKGSFSTLEIQRTEQGDSAMYLCASSFGSEKLFFGSGTQLSVL.

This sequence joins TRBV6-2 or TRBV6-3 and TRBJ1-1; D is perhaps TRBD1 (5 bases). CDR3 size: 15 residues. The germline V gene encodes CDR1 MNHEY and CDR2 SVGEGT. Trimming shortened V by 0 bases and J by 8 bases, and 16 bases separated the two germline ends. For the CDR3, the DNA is TGTGCCAGCAGTTACTCGGAAGGGTTAGGGGCCGAAGCTTTCTTT. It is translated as CASSYSEGLGAEAFF.

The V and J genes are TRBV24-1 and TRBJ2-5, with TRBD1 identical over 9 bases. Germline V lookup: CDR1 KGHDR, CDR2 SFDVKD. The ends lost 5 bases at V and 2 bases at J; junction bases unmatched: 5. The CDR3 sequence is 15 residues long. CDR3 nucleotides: TGTGCCACCAGTGCCGGGACAGGGAGGCAAGAGACCCAGTACTTC. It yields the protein CATSAGTGRQETQYF.

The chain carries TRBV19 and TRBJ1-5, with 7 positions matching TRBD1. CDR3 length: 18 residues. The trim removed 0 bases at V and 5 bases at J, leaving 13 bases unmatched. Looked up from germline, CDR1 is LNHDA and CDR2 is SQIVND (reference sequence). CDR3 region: CASSIDYPMTGLDQPQHF. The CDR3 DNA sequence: TGTGCCAGTAGTATAGACTACCCCATGACAGGGTTAGATCAGCCCCAGCATTTT.

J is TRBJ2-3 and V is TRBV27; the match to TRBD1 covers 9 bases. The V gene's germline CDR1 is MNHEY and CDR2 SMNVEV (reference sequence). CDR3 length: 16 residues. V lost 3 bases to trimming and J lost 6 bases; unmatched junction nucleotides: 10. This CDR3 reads CASSLLGTGLVDTQYF. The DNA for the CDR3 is TGTGCCAGCAGTTTGCTGGGGACAGGGCTAGTCGATACGCAGTATTTT.

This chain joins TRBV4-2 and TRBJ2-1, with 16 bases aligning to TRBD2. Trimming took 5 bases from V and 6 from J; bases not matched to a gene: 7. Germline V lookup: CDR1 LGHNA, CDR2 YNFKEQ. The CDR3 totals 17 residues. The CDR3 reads CASSGGLAGGPRNEQFF. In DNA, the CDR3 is TGTGCCAGCAGCGGGGGACTAGCGGGAGGGCCTCGCAATGAGCAGTTCTTC.

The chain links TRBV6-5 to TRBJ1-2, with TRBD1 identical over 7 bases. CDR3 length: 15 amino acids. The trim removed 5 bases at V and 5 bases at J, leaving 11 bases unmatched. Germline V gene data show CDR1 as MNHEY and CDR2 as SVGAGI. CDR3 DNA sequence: TGTGCCAGCAGTCTGACCGGGACAGTTGCGTATGGCTACACCTTC. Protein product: CASSLTGTVAYGYTF.

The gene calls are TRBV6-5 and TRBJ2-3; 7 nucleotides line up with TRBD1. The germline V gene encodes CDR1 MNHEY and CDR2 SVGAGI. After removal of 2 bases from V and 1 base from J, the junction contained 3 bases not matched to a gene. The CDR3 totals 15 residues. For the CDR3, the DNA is TGTGCCAGCAGTTACGCTACAGGGGGCACAGATACGCAGTATTTT. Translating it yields CASSYATGGTDTQYF.

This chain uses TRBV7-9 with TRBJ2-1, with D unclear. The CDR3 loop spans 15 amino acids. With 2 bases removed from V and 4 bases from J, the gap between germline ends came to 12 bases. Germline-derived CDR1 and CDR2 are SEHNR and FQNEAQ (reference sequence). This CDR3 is CASSLKASRYNEQFF. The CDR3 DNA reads TGTGCCAGCAGCTTAAAAGCATCCCGATACAATGAGCAGTTCTTC.

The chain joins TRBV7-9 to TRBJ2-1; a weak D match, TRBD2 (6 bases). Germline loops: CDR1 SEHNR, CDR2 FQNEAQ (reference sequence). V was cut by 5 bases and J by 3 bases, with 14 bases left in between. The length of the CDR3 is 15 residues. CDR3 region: CASSRVRDIYNEQFF. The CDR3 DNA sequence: TGTGCCAGCAGCAGGGTGCGGGATATCTACAATGAGCAGTTCTTC.

The CDR3 sequence is CASSLEANGNTEAFF. The CDR3 nucleotides read TGTGCCAGCAGCTTAGAGGCCAACGGAAACACTGAAGCTTTCTTT. This chain joins TRBV28 and TRBJ1-1; D gene uncertain. CDR3 length: 15 amino acids. The V and J ends lost 6 bases and 2 bases respectively, with 16 bases between them. CDR1 is MDHEN and CDR2 is SYDVKM in the germline V gene.

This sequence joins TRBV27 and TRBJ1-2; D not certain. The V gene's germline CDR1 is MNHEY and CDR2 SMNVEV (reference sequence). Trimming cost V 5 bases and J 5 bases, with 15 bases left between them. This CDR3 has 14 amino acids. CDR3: CASSVGVGLYGYTF. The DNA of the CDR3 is TGTGCCAGCAGTGTCGGTGTTGGGCTTTATGGCTACACCTTC.

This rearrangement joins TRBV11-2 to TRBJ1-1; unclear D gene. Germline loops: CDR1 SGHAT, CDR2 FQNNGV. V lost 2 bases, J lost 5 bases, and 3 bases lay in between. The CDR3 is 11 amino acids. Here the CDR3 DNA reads TGTGCCAGCAGCTTACGGACTGAAGCTTTCTTT. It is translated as CASSLRTEAFF.

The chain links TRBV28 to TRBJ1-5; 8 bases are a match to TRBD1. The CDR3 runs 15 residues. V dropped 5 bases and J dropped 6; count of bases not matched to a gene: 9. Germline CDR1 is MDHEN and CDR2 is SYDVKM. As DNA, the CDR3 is TGTGCCAGCAGTCCCGGGACAGGAACTGTTCAGCCCCAGCATTTT. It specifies CASSPGTGTVQPQHF.

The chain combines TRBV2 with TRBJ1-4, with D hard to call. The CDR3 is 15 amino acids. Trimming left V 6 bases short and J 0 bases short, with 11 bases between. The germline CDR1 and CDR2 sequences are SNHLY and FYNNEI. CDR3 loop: CASRVETATNEKLFF. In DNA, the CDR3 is TGTGCCAGCAGAGTAGAAACTGCAACTAATGAAAAACTGTTTTTT.

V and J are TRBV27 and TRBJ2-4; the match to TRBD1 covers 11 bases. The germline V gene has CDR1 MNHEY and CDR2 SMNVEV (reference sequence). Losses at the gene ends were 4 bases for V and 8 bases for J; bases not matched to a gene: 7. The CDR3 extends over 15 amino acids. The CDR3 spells CASSSPGQGVYIQYF. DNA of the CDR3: TGTGCCAGCAGTTCCCCGGGACAGGGGGTTTACATTCAGTACTTC.

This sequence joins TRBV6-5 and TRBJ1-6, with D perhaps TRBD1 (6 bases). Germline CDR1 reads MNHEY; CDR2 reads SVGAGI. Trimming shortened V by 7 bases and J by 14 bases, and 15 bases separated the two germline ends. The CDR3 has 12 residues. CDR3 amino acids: CASTHRGASLHF. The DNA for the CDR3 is TGTGCCAGCACCCACCGGGGGGCATCCCTCCACTTT.

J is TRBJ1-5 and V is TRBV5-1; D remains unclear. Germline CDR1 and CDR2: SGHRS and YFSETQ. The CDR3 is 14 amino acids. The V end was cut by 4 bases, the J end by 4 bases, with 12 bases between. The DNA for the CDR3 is TGCGCCAGCAGCCTGACGGGGTTGAATCAGCCCCAGCATTTT. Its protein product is CASSLTGLNQPQHF.

CDR3 sequence (DNA): TGTGCCAGCAGCGAGAGGAGCGGGGAGGGGGAAAAACTGTTTTTT. It is translated as CASSERSGEGEKLFF. The V gene is TRBV9, the J gene TRBJ1-4; a weak D match, TRBD1 (5 bases). Deletions cut 3 bases from V and 8 bases from J, with 17 bases between. The length of the CDR3 is 15 residues. The germline V gene has CDR1 SGDLS and CDR2 YYNGEE. Filled out from reference TRBV9 and TRBJ1-4, the complete variable domain reads DSGVTQTPKHLITATGQRVTLRCSPRSGDLSVYWYQQSLDQGLQFLIQYYNGEERAKGNILERFSAQQFPDLHSELNLSSLELGDSALYFCASSERSGEGEKLFFGSGTQLSVL.

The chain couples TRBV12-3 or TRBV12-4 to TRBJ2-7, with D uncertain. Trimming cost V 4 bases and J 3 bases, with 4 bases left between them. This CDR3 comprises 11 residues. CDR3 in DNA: TGTGCCAGCAGTTCCTACTACGAGCAGTACTTC. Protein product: CASSSYYEQYF.

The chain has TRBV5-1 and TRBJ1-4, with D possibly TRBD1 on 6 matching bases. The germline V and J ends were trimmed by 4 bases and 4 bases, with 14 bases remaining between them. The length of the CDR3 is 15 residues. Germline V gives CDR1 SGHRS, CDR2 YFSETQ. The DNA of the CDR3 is TGCGCCAGCAGCCCTGCGGGGGGCGATAATGAAAAACTGTTTTTT. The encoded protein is CASSPAGGDNEKLFF.

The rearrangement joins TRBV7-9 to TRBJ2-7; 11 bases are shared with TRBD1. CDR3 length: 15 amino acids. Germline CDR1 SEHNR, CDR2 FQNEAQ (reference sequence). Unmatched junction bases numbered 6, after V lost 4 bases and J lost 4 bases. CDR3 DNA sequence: TGTGCCAGCAGCTCTTGGACAGGGGGCTCATACGAGCAGTACTTC. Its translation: CASSSWTGGSYEQYF.

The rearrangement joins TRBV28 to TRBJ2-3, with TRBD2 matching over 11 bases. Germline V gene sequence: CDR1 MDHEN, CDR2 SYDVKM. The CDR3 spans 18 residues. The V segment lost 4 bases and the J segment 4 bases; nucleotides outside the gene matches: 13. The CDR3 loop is CASSSLAGGRKKADTQYF. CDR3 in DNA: TGTGCCAGCAGTTCTCTAGCGGGAGGCCGGAAAAAGGCAGATACGCAGTATTTT.

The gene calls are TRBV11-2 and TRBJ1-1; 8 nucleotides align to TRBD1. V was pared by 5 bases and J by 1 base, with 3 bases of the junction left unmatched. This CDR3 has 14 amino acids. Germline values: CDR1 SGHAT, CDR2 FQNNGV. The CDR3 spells CASSPGTGNTEAFF. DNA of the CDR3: TGTGCCAGCAGCCCGGGGACAGGGAACACTGAAGCTTTCTTT.

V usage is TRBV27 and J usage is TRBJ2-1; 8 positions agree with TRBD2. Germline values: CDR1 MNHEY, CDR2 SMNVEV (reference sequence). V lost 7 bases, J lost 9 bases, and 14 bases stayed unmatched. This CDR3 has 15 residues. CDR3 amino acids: CASILTGTSRVEQFF. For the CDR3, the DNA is TGTGCCAGCATTCTTACCGGGACTAGTCGGGTTGAGCAGTTCTTC.